This T cell receptor (beta chain) is from a study of cytomegalovirus exposure and HLA in healthy donors. Study-level findings and limits: Relative to the approximately 700-donor mean, N-insertions were reportedly fewer in an Asian-associated ancestry cluster in a later analysis. Sequencing probably produced one cluster of sequence variants that were highly shared.

CDR3 length equals 13 residues. With 60 Vbeta and 13 Jbeta primers, the PCR was carried out. Assay: immunoSEQ multiplex PCR; the TCRdb copy retains only in-frame clones and omits some. The sample carries around 190,000 clones, 81% recorded once. On this clone: Antigen specificity is unknown.

Sample: PBMCs. The chain uses TRBV21-1 and TRBJ1-4; the DNA was not used to check the table's D call, TRBD1. TRBV21-1 is described as a pseudogene. This receptor was obtained from a young man in good health and CMV-seronegative. CDR3 nucleotides: TGTGCCAGCACCCCGGGACAGCCTGAAAAACTGTTTTTT. The encoded protein is CASTPGQPEKLFF.